Below, 2 T cell receptor beta chains from the same sample are listed, as sequenced in a study of OX40 agonist ivuxolimab in advanced cancers. Some clones are missing from TCRdb's copy, which holds only in-frame ones; the method was immunoSEQ multiplex PCR. The sample holds roughly 20,000 clones, 74% seen once. The specimen was CD4+ or CD8+ T cells sorted from blood, collected in a trial of the OX40 agonist ivuxolimab. Receptors originate from an adult with an advanced solid tumor such as melanoma, head and neck, liver or kidney cancer.

The rearrangement links TRBV10-3 to TRBJ2-3; weak D call: TRBD2 (6 bases). The ends were cut back, 6 bases at V and 6 bases at J, with 19 bases in the middle. CDR1 ENHRY and CDR2 SYGVKD come from the germline V gene. The CDR3 spans 15 residues. The CDR3 spells CAISNSGFPGDTQYF. The CDR3, as DNA: TGTGCCATCAGCAATAGCGGTTTCCCGGGGGATACGCAGTATTTT.

The chain is built from TRBV15 and TRBJ2-6; TRBD1 aligns across 9 bases. The CDR3 runs 16 residues. CDR1 and CDR2 (germline): LNHNV, YYDKDF (reference sequence). V gave up 4 bases and J gave up 8 bases; unmatched junction bases: 9. The CDR3 coding sequence is TGTGCCACCAGCACTCGAACAGGGGGCTGGACCAACGTCCTGACTTTC. Protein sequence: CATSTRTGGWTNVLTF.